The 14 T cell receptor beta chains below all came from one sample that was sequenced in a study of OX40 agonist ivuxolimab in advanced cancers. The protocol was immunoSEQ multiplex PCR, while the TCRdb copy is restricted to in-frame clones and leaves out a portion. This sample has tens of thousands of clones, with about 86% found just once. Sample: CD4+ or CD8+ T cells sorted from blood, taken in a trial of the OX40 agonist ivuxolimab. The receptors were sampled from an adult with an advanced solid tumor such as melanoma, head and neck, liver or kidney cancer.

CDR3 nucleotide sequence: TGTGCCAGTAGTCCCCTCGTAGCGGGAGGAAAGAACAATGAGCAGTTCTTC. It yields the protein CASSPLVAGGKNNEQFF. The chain links TRBV19 to TRBJ2-1; TRBD2 matches 10 bases. The junction had 12 bases not matched to a gene; V was cut back by 5 bases and J by 5 bases. Per the germline V gene, CDR1 is LNHDA and CDR2 is SQIVND (reference sequence). The CDR3 contains 17 residues.

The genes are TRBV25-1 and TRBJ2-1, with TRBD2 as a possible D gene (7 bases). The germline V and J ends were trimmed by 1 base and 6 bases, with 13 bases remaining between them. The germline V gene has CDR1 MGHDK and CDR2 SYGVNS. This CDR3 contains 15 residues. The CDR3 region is CASSEWGGALNEQFF. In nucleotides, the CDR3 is TGTGCCAGCAGTGAATGGGGGGGGGCCCTCAATGAGCAGTTCTTC.

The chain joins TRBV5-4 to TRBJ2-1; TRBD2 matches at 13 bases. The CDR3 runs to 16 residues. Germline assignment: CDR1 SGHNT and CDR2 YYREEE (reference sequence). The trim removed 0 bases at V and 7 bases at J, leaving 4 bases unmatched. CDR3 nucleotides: TGTGCCAGCAGCTTGGTGGGACTAGCGGGACATAATGAGCAGTTCTTC. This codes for CASSLVGLAGHNEQFF.

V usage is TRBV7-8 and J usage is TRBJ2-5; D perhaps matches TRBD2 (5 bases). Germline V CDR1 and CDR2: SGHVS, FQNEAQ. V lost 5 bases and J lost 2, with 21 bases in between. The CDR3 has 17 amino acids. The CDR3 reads CASSPRRIWPGQETQYF. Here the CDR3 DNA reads TGTGCCAGCAGCCCGCGGAGGATTTGGCCGGGGCAAGAGACCCAGTACTTC.

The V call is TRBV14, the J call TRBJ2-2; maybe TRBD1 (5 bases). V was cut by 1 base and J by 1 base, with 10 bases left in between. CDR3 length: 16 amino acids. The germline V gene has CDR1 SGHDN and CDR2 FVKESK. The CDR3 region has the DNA TGTGCCAGCAGCCAAGTAAGGGGAAGGAACACCGGGGAGCTGTTTTTT. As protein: CASSQVRGRNTGELFF.

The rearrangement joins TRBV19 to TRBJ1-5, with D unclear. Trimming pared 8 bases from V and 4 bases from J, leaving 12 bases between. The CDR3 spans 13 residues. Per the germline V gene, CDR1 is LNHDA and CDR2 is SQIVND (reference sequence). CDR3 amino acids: CASRRVSNQPQHF. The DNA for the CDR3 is TGTGCCAGTCGTCGCGTTTCGAATCAGCCCCAGCATTTT.

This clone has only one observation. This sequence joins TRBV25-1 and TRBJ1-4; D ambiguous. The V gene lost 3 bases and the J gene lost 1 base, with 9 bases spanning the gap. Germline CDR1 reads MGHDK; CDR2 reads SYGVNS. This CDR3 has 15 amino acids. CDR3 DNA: TGTGCCAGCAGTGAGGCAGCCAGAACTAATGAAAAACTGTTTTTT. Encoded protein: CASSEAARTNEKLFF.

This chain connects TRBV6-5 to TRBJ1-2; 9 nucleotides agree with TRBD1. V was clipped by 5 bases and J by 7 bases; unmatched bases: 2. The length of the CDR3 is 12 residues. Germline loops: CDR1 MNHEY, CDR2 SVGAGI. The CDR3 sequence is CASSTGQGGYTF. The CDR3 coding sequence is TGTGCCAGCAGTACGGGACAGGGTGGCTACACCTTC.

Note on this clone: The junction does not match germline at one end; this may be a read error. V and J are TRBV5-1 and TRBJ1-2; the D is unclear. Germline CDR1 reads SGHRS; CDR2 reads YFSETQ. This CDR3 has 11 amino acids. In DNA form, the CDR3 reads TGCGCCAGCAGCTTGTCAGGCCCGCGACACTTC. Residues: CASSLSGPRHF.

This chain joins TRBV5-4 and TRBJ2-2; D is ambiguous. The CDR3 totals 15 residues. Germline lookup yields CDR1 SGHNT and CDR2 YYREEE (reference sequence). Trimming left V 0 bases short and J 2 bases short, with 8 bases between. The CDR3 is CASSLARANTGELFF. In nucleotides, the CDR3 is TGTGCCAGCAGCTTGGCTCGCGCAAACACCGGGGAGCTGTTTTTT.

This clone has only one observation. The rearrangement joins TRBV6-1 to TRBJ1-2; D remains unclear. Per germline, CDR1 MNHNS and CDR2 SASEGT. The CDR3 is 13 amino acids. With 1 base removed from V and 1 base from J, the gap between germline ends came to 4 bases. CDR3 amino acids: CASSEGSNYGYTF. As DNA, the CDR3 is TGTGCCAGCAGTGAAGGCAGTAACTATGGCTACACCTTC.

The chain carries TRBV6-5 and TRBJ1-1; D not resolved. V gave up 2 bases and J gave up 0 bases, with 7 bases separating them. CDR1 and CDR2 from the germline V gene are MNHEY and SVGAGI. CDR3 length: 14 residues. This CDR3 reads CASSYDTLNTEAFF. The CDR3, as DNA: TGTGCCAGCAGTTACGACACTTTGAACACTGAAGCTTTCTTT.

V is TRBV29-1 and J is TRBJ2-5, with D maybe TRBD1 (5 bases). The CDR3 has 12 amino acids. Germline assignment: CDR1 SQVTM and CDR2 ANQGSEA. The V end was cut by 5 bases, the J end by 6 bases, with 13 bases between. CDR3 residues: CSVLGDGQTQYF. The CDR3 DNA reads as TGCAGCGTTCTAGGGGATGGGCAGACCCAGTACTTC.

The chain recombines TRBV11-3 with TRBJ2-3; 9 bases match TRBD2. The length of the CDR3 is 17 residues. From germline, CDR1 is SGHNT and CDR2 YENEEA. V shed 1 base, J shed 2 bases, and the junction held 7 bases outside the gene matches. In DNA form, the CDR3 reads TGTGCCAGCAGCTTAGGCCGACTAGCGGTTAACACAGATACGCAGTATTTT. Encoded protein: CASSLGRLAVNTDTQYF. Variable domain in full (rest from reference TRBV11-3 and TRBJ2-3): EAGVVQSPRYKIIEKKQPVAFWCNPISGHNTLYWYLQNLGQGPELLIRYENEEAVDDSQLPKDRFSAERLKGVDSTLKIQPAELGDSAVYLCASSLGRLAVNTDTQYFGPGTRLTVL.